One and the same sample provided the 3 T cell receptor beta chains below, sequenced in a study of T cell responses to AZD1222 COVID-19 vaccine. Produced via immunoSEQ multiplex PCR; TCRdb's table is partial and in-frame only. The data show 100,000 to 150,000 clones, 80% to 90% seen once. The sample in question was peripheral blood, obtained on day 0 of AZD1222 vaccination. The receptors shown here come from an adult in good health.

The chain combines TRBV27 with TRBJ1-5, with a tentative D call TRBD1 (5 bases). Germline V gene lookup returns CDR1 MNHEY and CDR2 SMNVEV (reference sequence). V shed 5 bases and J shed 2 bases, with 16 bases lying between them. The CDR3 length is 16 residues. The CDR3 reads CASSRGNLGGNQPQHF. CDR3 coding DNA: TGTGCCAGCAGTCGCGGCAATCTAGGGGGCAATCAGCCCCAGCATTTT.

The chain has TRBV2 and TRBJ1-2, with TRBD1 matching over 9 bases. Germline lookup yields CDR1 SNHLY and CDR2 FYNNEI. The CDR3 contains 14 residues. V gave up 7 bases and J gave up 5 bases; unmatched junction bases: 8. CDR3 sequence reads: CASKRTGEGYGYTF. Written as DNA, the CDR3 is TGTGCCAGCAAGCGGACAGGGGAGGGGTATGGCTACACCTTC.

V and J are TRBV28 and TRBJ2-5; TRBD2 might be the D (6 bases). The CDR3 contains 15 residues. The germline V gene has CDR1 MDHEN and CDR2 SYDVKM. Deletions cut 6 bases from V and 3 bases from J, with 17 bases between. For the CDR3, the DNA is TGTGCCAGCAGGTCCGTAGCGGAGTCGAAAGAGACCCAGTACTTC. Its translation: CASRSVAESKETQYF.